This T cell receptor beta chain was identified during a study of T cells in Graves' hyperthyroidism and ophthalmopathy. Many counts were recorded for this clonotype. Its antigen is as yet unknown. The study, taken as a whole, reports: Prediction of ophthalmopathy progression came a median around 6 months pre-onset. By a 13 V-J model, ophthalmopathy was set apart from stable hyperthyroidism.

The CDR3 has 17 amino acids. Germline V lookup: CDR1 SGHTS, CDR2 YDEGEE. The junction had 9 bases not matched to a gene; V was cut back by 4 bases and J by 0 bases. RNA transcripts were the template for amplifying TCR beta CDR3 regions. Carried out on the TCR CDR3, a first-round RT-PCR used the HTBI primer set. TCRdb processed the multiplex PCR reads anew with MiXCR; each CDR3 protein has one entry. The sample carries around 540,000 distinct CDR3 sequences, about 16% recorded once. What was sequenced was blood. V and J are TRBV5-8 and TRBJ1-1; 10 bases match TRBD1. This TCR came from a woman under 40 with Graves' ophthalmopathy. CDR3 in amino acids: CASSPPGTGVLNTEAFF. The CDR3 DNA follows: TGTGCCAGCAGCCCCCCCGGGACAGGGGTTCTGAACACTGAAGCTTTCTTT.